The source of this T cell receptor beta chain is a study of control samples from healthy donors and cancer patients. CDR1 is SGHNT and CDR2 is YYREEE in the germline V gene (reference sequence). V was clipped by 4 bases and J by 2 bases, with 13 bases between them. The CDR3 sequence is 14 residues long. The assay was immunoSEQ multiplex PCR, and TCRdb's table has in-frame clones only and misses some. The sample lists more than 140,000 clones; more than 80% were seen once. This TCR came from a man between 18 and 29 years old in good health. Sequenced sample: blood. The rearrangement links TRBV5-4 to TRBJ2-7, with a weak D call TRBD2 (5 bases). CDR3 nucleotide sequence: TGTGCCAGCAGCCTCACCTCGGGAACCTACGAGCAGTACTTC. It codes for CASSLTSGTYEQYF. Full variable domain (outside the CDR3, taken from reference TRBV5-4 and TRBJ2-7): ETGVTQSPTHLIKTRGQQVTLRCSSQSGHNTVSWYQQALGQGPQFIFQYYREEENGRGNFPPRFSGLQFPNYSSELNVNALELDDSALYLCASSLTSGTYEQYFGPGTRLTVT.